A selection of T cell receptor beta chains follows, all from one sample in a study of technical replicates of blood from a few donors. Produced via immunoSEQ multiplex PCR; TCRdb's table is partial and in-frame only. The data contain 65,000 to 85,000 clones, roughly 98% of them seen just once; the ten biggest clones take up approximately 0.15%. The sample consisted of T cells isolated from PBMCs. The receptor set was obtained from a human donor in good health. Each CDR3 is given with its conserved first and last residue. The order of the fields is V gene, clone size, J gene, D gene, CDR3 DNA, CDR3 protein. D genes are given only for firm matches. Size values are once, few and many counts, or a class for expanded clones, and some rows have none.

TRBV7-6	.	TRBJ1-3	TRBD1	TGTGCCAGCAGCTTAGAGGCAGGGGGCTTCTCTGGAAACACCATATATTTT	CASSLEAGGFSGNTIYF
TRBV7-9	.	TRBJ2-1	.	TGTGCCAGCAGCTTAAGGCCAACAGCCTACAATGAGCAGTTCTTC	CASSLRPTAYNEQFF
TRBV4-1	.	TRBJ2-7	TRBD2	TGCGCCAGCAGCCCCCCGGGACTAGCGCTGTACTTC	CASSPPGLALYF
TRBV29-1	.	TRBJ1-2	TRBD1	TGCAGCGCTACGGGACAGGGATATGGCTACACCTTC	CSATGQGYGYTF
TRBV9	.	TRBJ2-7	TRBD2	TGTGCCAGCAGCCCCGGGGGGGTGAAACCCTACGAGCAGTACTTC	CASSPGGVKPYEQYF
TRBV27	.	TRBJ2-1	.	TGTGCCAGCAGTCCCCCTGGGGTGGTAAGGGGGTCCAATGAGCAGTTCTTC	CASSPPGVVRGSNEQFF
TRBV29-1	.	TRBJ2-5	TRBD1	TGCAGCGTCGCAAGGACAGGGAGGCAAGAGACCCAGTACTTC	CSVARTGRQETQYF
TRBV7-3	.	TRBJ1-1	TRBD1	TGTGCCAGCAGCTCCACAGGGGCAAACACTGAAGCTTTCTTT	CASSSTGANTEAFF
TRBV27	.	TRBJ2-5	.	TGTGCCAGCAGTTTTTCGGGGGTAGCCCAAGAGACCCAGTACTTC	CASSFSGVAQETQYF
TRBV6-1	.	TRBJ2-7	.	TGTGCCAGCAGTGAAGACCCGGGCTACGAGCAGTACTTC	CASSEDPGYEQYF
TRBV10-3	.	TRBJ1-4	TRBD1	TGTGCCAGTAATCCGGGACAGGGAGGAGAAAAACTGTTTTTT	CASNPGQGGEKLFF
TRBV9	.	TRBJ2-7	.	TGTGCCAGTAGCGACGCAGGGAGGCGCGAGCAGTACTTC	CASSDAGRREQYF
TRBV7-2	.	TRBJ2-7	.	TGTGCCAGCAGCCCCGAGGTAGGGGTAGGTGCGTACGAGCAGTACTTC	CASSPEVGVGAYEQYF
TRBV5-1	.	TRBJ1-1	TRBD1	TGCGCCAGCAGCCTCCGACAGGGACCTGAAGCTTTCTTT	CASSLRQGPEAFF
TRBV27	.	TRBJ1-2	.	TGTGCCAGCAGTTTAGTCGGGGGGTCGGGGGGCTACACCTTC	CASSLVGGSGGYTF
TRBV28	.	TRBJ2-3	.	TGTGCCAGCAGTTCGGTGGATACGCAGTATTTT	CASSSVDTQYF
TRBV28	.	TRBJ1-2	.	TGTGCCAGCAGTCTCCCAGGGATAGGAGGCTACACCTTC	CASSLPGIGGYTF
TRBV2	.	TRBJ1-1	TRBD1	TGTGCCAGCAGCGGACAGGGTGAAGCTTTCTTT	CASSGQGEAFF
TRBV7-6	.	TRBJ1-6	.	TGTGCCAGCAGCCTAGGATCTGGACTTAATTCACCCCTCCACTTT	CASSLGSGLNSPLHF
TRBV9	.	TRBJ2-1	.	TGTGCCAGCAGCGTAGTAGGGGGCGGGGGGCTTTACAATGAGCAGTTCTTC	CASSVVGGGGLYNEQFF
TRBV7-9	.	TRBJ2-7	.	TGTGCCAGCAGCTTGGGCCTTTCCTACGAGCAGTACTTC	CASSLGLSYEQYF
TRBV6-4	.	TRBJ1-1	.	TGTGCCAGCAGTGATGGTGACATGAACACTGAAGCTTTCTTT	CASSDGDMNTEAFF
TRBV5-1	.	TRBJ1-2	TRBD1	TGCGCCAGCAGCTCTGCCGGGACAGGCTATGGCTACACCTTC	CASSSAGTGYGYTF
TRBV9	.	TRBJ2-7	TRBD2	TGTGCCAGCAGCGTAGGTACAGCGGGGGTCTACGAGCAGTACTTC	CASSVGTAGVYEQYF
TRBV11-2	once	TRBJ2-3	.	TGTGCCAGCAGCTTATTGCGGGGTGCTAGCACAGATACGCAGTATTTT	CASSLLRGASTDTQYF
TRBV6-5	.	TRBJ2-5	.	TGTGCCAGCAGTTACGTTCAGGGATCGAGGGAGACCCAGTACTTC	CASSYVQGSRETQYF
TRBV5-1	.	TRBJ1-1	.	TGCGCCAGCAGCACCGGGACTCTATACACTGAAGCTTTCTTT	CASSTGTLYTEAFF
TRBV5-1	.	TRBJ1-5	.	TGCGCCAGCAGCTTGGGACTGAATCAGCCCCAGCATTTT	CASSLGLNQPQHF
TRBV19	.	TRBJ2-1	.	TGTGCCAGTATCAACTACAATGAGCAGTTCTTC	CASINYNEQFF
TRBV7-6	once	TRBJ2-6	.	TGTGCCAGCAGCTTCTTTATTGGGGCTGGCGGGGCCAACGTCCTGACTTTC	CASSFFIGAGGANVLTF
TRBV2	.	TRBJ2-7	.	TGTGCCAGCAGTGGACTGGACTCGTTCTACGAGCAGTACTTC	CASSGLDSFYEQYF
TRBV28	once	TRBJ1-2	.	TGTGCCAGCAGAGCCGCCGGCTATGGCTACACCTTC	CASRAAGYGYTF